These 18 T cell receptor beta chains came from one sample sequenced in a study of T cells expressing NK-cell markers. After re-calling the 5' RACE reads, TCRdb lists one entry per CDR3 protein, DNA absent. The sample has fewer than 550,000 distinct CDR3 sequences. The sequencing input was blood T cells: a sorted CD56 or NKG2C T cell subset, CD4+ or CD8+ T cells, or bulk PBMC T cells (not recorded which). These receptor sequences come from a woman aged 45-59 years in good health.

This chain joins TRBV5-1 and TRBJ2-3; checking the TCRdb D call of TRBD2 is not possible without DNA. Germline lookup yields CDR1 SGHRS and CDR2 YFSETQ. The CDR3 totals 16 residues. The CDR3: CASSLGLAGATDTQYF. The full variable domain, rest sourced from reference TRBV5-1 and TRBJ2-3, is KAGVTQTPRYLIKTRGQQVTLSCSPISGHRSVSWYQQTPGQGLQFLFEYFSETQRNKGNFPGRFSGRQFSNSRSEMNVSTLELGDSALYLCASSLGLAGATDTQYFGPGTRLTVL.

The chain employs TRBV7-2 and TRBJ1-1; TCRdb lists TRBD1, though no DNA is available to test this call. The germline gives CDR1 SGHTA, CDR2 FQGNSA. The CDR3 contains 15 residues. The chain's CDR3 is CASSLVDRLLTEAFF.

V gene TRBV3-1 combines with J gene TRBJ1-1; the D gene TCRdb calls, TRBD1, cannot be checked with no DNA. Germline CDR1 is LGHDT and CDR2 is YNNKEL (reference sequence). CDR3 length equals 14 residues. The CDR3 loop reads CASSPDSMNTEAFF.

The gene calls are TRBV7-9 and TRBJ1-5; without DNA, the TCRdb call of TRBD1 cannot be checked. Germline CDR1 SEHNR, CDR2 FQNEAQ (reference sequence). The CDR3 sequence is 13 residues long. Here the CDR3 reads CASSSRGNQPQHF.

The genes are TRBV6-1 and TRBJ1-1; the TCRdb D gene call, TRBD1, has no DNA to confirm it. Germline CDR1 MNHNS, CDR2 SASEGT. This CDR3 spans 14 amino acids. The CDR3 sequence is CASSESAGGGVAFF.

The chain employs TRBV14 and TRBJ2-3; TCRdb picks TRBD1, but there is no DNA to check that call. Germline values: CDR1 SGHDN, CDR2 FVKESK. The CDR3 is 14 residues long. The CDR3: CASSRPGGSDTQYF. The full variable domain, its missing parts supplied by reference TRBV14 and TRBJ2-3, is EAGVTQFPSHSVIEKGQTVTLRCDPISGHDNLYWYRRVMGKEIKFLLHFVKESKQDESGMPNNRFLAERTGGTYSTLKVQPAELEDSGVYFCASSRPGGSDTQYFGPGTRLTVL.

CDR3 sequence reads: CASSFPGLAGVGELFF. The chain links TRBV7-2 to TRBJ2-2; TCRdb indicates TRBD2, and absent DNA this call remains unverified. The CDR3 spans 16 residues. Germline V lookup: CDR1 SGHTA, CDR2 FQGNSA. Variable domain in full (rest from reference TRBV7-2 and TRBJ2-2): GAGVSQSPSNKVTEKGKDVELRCDPISGHTALYWYRQSLGQGLEFLIYFQGNSAPDKSGLPSDRFSAERTGGSVSTLTIQRTQQEDSAVYLCASSFPGLAGVGELFFGEGSRLTVL.

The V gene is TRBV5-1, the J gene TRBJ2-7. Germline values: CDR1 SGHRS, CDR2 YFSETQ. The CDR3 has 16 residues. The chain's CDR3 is CASSFQPGGSSYEQYF.

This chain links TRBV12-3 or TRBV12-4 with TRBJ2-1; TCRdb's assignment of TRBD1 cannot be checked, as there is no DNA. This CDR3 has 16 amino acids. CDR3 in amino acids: CASSLRDRVVGNEQFF.

Here the CDR3 reads CASRPTGTSRYEQYF. The gene calls are TRBV12-3 or TRBV12-4 and TRBJ2-7; TCRdb calls TRBD2, which cannot be checked without DNA. This CDR3 is built from 15 residues.

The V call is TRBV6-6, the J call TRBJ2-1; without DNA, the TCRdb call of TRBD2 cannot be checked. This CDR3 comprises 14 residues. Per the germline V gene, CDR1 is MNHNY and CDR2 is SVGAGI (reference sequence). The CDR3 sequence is CASSSLAGNNEQFF.

The CDR3 spells CSVEGQGVNEQFF. This rearrangement joins TRBV29-1 to TRBJ2-1; the D call of TRBD1 rests on TCRdb alone, since no DNA is present to check it. The CDR3 is 13 amino acids. Germline assignment: CDR1 SQVTM and CDR2 ANQGSEA.

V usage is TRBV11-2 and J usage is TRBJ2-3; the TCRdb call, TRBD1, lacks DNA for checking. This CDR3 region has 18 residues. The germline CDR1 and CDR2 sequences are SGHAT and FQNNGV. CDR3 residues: CASSTYKNGDRERDTQYF.

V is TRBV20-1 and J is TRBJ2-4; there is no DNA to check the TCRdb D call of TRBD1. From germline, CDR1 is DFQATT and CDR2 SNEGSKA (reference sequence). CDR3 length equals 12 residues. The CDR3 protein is CSIRQGPDIQYF.

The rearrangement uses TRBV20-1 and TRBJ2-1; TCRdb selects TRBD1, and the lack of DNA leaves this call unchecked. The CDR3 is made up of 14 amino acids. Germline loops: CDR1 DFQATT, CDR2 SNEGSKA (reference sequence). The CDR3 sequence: CSAHRDTDYNEQFF.

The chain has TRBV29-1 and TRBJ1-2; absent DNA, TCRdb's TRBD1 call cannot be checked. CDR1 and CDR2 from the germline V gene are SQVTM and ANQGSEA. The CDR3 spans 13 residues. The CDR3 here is CSVGTGGLYGYTF.

Here the CDR3 reads CSARVSLGGSPLHF. The chain couples TRBV20-1 to TRBJ1-6; TCRdb proposes TRBD1, but this gene call is untestable without DNA. The germline V gene has CDR1 DFQATT and CDR2 SNEGSKA (reference sequence). The CDR3 is 14 residues long.

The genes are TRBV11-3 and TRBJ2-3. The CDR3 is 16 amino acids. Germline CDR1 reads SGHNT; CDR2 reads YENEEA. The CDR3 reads CASSGRTSSVTDTQYF.